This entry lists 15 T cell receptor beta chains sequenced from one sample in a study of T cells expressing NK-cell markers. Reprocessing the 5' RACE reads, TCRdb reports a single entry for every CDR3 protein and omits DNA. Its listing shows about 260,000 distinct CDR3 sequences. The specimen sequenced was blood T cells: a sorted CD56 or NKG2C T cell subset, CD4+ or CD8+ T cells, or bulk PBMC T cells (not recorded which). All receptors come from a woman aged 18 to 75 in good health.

The CDR3 reads CASSFLLQETQYF. The chain is built from TRBV7-2 and TRBJ2-5. The CDR3 consists of 13 residues. Germline V gene sequence: CDR1 SGHTA, CDR2 FQGNSA.

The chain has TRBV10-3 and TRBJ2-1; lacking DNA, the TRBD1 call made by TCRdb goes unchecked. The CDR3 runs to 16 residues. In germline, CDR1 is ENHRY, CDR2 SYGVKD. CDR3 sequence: CAISEADGQFYNEQFF.

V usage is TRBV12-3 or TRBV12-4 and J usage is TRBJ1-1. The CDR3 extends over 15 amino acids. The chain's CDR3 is CASTLAGGPNTEAFF.

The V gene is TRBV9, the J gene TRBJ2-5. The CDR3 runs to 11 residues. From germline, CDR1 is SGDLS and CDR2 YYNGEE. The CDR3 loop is CASSAGGTQYF.

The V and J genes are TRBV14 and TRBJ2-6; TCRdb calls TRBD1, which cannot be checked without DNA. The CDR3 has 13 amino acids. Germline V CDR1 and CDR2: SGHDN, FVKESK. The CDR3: CASSQLDAPVLTF. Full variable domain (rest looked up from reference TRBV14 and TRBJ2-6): EAGVTQFPSHSVIEKGQTVTLRCDPISGHDNLYWYRRVMGKEIKFLLHFVKESKQDESGMPNNRFLAERTGGTYSTLKVQPAELEDSGVYFCASSQLDAPVLTFGAGSRLTVL.

The CDR3 sequence: CASTQRRNTEAFF. The chain employs TRBV5-6 and TRBJ1-1; with no DNA, the TCRdb D assignment of TRBD1 cannot be verified. Germline lookup yields CDR1 SGHDT and CDR2 YYEEEE. The CDR3 extends over 13 amino acids.

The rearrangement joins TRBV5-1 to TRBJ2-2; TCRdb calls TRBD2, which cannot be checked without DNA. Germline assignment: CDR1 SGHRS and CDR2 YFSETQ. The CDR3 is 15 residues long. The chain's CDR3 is CASSPSRENTGELFF.

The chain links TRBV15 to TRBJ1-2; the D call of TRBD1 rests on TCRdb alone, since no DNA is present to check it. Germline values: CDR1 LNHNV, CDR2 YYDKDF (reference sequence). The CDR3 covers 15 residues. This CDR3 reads CATSRVATRGYGYTF. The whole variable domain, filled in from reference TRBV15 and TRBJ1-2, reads DAMVIQNPRYQVTQFGKPVTLSCSQTLNHNVMYWYQQKSSQAPKLLFHYYDKDFNNEADTPDNFQSRRPNTSFCFLDIRSPGLGDTAMYLCATSRVATRGYGYTFGSGTRLTVV.

This CDR3 reads CASTPRTGTEQYF. The rearrangement links TRBV6-6 to TRBJ2-7; TCRdb's D gene call, TRBD1, goes unchecked for lack of DNA. The CDR3 is made up of 13 amino acids. Germline CDR1 and CDR2: MNHNY and SVGAGI (reference sequence).

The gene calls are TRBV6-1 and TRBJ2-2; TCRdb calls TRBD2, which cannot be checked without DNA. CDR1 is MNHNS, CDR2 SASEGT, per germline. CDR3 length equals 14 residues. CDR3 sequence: CASRAERRAGELFF.

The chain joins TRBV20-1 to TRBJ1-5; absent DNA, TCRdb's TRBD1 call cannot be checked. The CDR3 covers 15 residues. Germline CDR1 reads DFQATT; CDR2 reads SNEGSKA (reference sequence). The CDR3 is CSARGQGRSNQPQHF.

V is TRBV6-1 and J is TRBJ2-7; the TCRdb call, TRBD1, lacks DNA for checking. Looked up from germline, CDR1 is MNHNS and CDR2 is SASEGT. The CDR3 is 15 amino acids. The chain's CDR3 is CASRDLAGASYEQYF.

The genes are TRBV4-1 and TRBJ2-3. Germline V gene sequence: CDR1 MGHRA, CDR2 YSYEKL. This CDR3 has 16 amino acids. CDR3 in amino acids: CASSQVNLVDTDTQYF.

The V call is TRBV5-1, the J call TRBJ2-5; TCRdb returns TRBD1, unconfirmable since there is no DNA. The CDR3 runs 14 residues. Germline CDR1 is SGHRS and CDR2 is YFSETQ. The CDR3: CASSSVDTQETQYF.

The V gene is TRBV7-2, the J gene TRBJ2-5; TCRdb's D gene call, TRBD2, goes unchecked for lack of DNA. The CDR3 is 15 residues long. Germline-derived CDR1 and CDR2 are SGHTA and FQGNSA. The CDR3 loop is CASSHDSSGVETQYF. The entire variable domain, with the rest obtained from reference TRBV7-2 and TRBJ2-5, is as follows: GAGVSQSPSNKVTEKGKDVELRCDPISGHTALYWYRQSLGQGLEFLIYFQGNSAPDKSGLPSDRFSAERTGGSVSTLTIQRTQQEDSAVYLCASSHDSSGVETQYFGPGTRLLVL.